This T cell receptor beta chain was identified during a study of shared clonotypes between healthy human individuals. Whole-study findings and limits: Memory subsets generally showed lower estimated richness than naive subsets. At large depth, rarefaction still showed sorted-subset sequencing to be incomplete.

With respect to this clone: Its antigen is unidentified.

The CDR3 loop spans 15 amino acids. Looked up from germline, CDR1 is SEHNR and CDR2 is FQNEAQ (reference sequence). Unmatched junction bases numbered 5, after V lost 4 bases and J lost 4 bases. Method: immunoSEQ multiplex PCR; TCRdb's copy keeps in-frame clones and lacks some. Here the sample spans 2 million to 3 million clones, around nine tenths being singletons. Recent acute infections and vaccinations were absent in the healthy HIV-negative adult donors. CD4+ cell separation produced CD45RA+ naive and CD45RA-negative memory subsets. Sequencing used naive CD4+ T cells sorted from blood. Subset defined: CD45RA+ positively selected. This TCR was sampled from a man aged 18-30 years in good health. The V call is TRBV7-9, the J call TRBJ1-5; TRBD1 matches 9 bases. The CDR3 reads CASSWGQGWNQPQHF. The CDR3 nucleotides read TGTGCCAGCAGCTGGGGACAGGGATGGAATCAGCCCCAGCATTTT.